This T cell receptor (beta chain) was captured in a study of cytomegalovirus exposure and HLA in healthy donors. The wider study: Earlier results showed 90 million to 120 million unique TCR beta sequences derived from roughly 190 million T cells. General study results and limits: The authors later found most CMV-associated TCR beta chains appeared HLA-restricted. In a later analysis, a missense DCLRE1C variant was linked to TCR beta V- and J-gene trimming.

As concerns this clone: No antigen is known for it.

Use of 60 Vbeta and 13 Jbeta primers characterized the PCR. Profiled with immunoSEQ multiplex PCR; TCRdb holds only in-frame clones, not every one. The top ten clones hold approximately 4% of a sample with about 130,000 clones, 80% of them seen once. V lost 2 bases to trimming and J lost 2 bases, with 8 bases between them. This CDR3 region has 14 residues. Germline CDR1 reads MRHNA; CDR2 reads SNTAGT. V is TRBV6-4 and J is TRBJ2-3, with D perhaps matching TRBD2 (6 bases). Sequencing was carried out using PBMCs. The clonotype was recovered from a woman aged 40-49 years in good health and CMV-seronegative. The CDR3 bases are TGTGCCAGCAGTGACGGCGGGGACACAGATACGCAGTATTTT. Residues: CASSDGGDTDTQYF.